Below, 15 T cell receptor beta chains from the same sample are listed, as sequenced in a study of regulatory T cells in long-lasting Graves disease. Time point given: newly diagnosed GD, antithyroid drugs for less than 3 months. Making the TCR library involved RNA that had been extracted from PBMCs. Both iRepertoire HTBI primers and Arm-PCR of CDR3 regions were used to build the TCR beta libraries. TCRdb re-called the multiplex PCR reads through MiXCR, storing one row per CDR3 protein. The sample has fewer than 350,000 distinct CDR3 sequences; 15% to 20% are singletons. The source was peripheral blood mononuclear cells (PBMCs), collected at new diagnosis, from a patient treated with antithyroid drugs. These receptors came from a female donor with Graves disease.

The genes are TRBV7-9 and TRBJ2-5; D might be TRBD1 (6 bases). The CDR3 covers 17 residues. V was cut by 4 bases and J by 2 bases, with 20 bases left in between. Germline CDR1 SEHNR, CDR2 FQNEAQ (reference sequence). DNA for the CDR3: TGTGCCAGCAGCTCCCGGACAGTCCGTCAAGGGCAAGAGACCCAGTACTTC. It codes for CASSSRTVRQGQETQYF.

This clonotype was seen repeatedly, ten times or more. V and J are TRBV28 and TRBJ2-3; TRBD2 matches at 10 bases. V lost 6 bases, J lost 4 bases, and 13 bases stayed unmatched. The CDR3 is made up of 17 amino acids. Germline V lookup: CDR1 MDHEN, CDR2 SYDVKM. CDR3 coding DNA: TGTGCCAGCAGGGGGAGGCCTAGCGGGAGTCTGGCAGATACGCAGTATTTT. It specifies CASRGRPSGSLADTQYF.

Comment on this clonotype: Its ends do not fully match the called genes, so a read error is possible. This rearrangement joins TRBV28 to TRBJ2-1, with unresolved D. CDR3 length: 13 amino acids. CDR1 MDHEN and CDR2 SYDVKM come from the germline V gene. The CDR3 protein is CASSPLEVYEQLF. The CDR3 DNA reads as TGTGCCAGCAGCCCCCTTGAGGTCTACGAGCAGCTCTTC.

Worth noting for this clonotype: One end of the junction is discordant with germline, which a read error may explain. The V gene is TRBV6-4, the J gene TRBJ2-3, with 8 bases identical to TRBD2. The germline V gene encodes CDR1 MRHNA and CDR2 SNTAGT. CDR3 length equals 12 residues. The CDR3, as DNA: TGTGCCAGCAGTGGTTCGAGCGGGAGTGTGTTTTTC. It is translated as CASSGSSGSVFF.

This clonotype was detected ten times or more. The CDR3 DNA reads TGTGCCAGCAGCTCCCGGACAGCCATGAACACTGAAGCTTTCTTT. It yields the protein CASSSRTAMNTEAFF. This rearrangement joins TRBV5-4 to TRBJ1-1; weak D call: TRBD1 (6 bases). V was pared by 3 bases and J by 0 bases, with 12 bases between. CDR1 is SGHNT, CDR2 YYREEE, per germline (reference sequence). The CDR3 covers 15 residues.

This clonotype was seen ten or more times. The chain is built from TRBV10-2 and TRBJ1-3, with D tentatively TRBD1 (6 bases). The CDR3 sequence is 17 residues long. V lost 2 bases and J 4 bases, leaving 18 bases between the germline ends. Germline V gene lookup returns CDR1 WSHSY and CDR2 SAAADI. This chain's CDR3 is CASSERHTGTKGNTIYF. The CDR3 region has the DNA TGCGCCAGCAGTGAGCGTCACACAGGGACGAAAGGAAACACCATATATTTT.

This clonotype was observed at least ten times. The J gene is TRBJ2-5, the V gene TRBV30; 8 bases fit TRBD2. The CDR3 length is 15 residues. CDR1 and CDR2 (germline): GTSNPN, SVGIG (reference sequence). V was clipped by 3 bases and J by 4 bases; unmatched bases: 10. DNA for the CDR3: TGTGCCTGGAGGCGGGGGGCAGGGCCCGCAGAGACCCAGTACTTC. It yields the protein CAWRRGAGPAETQYF.

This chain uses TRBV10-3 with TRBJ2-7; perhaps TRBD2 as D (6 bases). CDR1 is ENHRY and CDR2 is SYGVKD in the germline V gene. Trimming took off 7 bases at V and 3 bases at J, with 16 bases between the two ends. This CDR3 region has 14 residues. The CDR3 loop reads CAITPGGIFYEQYF. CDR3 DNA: TGTGCCATCACCCCTGGGGGGATTTTCTACGAGCAGTACTTC.

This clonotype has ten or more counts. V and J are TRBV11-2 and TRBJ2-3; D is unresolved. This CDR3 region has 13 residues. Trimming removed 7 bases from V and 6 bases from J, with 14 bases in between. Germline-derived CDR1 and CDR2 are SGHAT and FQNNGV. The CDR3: CASTPISGDTQYF. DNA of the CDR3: TGTGCCAGCACCCCTATCAGTGGGGATACGCAGTATTTT.

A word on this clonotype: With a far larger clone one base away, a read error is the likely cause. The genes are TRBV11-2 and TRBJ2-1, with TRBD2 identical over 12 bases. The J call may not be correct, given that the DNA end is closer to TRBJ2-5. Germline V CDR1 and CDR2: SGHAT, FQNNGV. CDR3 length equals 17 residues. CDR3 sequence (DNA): TGTGCCAGCAGCACAGGACCGGGACTAGCGGGTCGGGAGAGCCAGTACTTC. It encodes CASSTGPGLAGRESQYF.

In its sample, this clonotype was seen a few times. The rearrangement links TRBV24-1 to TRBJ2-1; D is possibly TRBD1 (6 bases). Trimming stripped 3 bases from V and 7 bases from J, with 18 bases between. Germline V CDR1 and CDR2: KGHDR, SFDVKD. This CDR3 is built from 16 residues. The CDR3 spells CATSDEQGYLSNEQFF. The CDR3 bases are TGTGCCACCAGTGATGAACAGGGATATCTCTCGAATGAGCAGTTCTTC.

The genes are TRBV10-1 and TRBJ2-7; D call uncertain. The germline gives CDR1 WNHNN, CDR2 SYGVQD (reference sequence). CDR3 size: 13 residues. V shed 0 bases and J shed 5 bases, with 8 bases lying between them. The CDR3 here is CASSESQLDEQYF. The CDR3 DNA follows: TGCGCCAGCAGTGAGTCTCAGTTGGACGAGCAGTACTTC.

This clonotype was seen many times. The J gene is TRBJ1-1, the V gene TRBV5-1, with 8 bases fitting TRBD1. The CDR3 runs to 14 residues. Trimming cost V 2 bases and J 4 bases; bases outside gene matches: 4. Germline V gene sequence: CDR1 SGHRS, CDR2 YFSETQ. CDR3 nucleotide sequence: TGCGCCAGCAGCTTCGGACAGGGCCTCACTGAAGCTTTCTTT. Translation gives CASSFGQGLTEAFF.

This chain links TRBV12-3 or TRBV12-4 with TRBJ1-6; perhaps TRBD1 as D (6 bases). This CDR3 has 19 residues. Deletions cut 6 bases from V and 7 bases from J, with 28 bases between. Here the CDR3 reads CASRPTGMERKLPNSPLHF. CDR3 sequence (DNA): TGTGCCAGCAGACCAACAGGGATGGAAAGAAAGCTCCCAAATTCACCCCTCCACTTT.

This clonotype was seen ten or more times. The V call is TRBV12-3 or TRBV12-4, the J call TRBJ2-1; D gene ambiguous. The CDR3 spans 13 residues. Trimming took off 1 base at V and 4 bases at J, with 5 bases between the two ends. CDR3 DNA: TGTGCCAGCAGTTTAGACCTTTACAATGAGCAGTTCTTC. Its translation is CASSLDLYNEQFF.